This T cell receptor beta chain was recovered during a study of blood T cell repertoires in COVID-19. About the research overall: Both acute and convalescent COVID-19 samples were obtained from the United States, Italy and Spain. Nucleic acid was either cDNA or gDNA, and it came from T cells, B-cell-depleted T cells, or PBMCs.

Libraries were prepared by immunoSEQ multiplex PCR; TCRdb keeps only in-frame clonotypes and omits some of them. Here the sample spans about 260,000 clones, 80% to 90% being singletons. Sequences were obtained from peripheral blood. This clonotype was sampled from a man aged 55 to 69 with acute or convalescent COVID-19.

In DNA form, the CDR3 reads TGCAGCGTTGTGGCAGGGATGAACTATGGCTACACCTTC. This gives the protein CSVVAGMNYGYTF. V and J are TRBV29-1 and TRBJ1-2; tentative D call: TRBD1 (5 bases). CDR3 length equals 13 residues. The V gene lost 4 bases and the J gene lost 2 bases, with 11 bases spanning the gap. In germline, CDR1 is SQVTM, CDR2 ANQGSEA.